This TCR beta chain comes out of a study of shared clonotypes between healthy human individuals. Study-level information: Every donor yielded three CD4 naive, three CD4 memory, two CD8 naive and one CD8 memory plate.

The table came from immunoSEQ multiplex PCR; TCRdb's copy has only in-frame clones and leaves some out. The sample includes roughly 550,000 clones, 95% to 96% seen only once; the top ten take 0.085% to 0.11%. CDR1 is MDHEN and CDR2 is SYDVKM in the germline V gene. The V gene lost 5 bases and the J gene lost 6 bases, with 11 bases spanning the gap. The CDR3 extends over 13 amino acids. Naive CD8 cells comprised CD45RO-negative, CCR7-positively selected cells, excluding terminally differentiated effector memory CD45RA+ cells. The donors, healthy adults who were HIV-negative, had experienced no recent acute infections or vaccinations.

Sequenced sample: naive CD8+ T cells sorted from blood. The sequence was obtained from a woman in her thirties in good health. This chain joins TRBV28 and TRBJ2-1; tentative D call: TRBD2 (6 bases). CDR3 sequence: CASSRGGGNEQFF. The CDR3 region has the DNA TGTGCCAGCAGTAGGGGAGGCGGCAATGAGCAGTTCTTC.